This T cell receptor (beta chain) emerged from a study of blood T cell repertoires in COVID-19. Study overall: Material from acute and convalescent COVID-19 was sourced from the United States, Italy and Spain. PBMCs, B-cell-depleted T cells, or T cells provided the cDNA or gDNA that made up the material.

Germline CDR1 reads MNHEY; CDR2 reads SVGEGT. The CDR3 length is 12 residues. With 6 bases removed from V and 0 bases from J, the gap between germline ends came to 6 bases. Participants came from 24 US areas, aged roughly 18 to 89 years. In assigning cohorts, the study relied on participant-reported clinical history. The method was immunoSEQ multiplex PCR; TCRdb's version includes in-frame clones alone and lacks a portion of them. Of under 250,000 clones listed, about four fifths are singletons. The chain employs TRBV6-2 or TRBV6-3 and TRBJ2-7; D gene ambiguous. The material sequenced was PBMCs or T cells enriched from blood (not recorded which). The clonotype originates from a woman between 40 and 55 years old with acute COVID-19. The CDR3 loop reads CASSPSSYEQYF. CDR3 sequence (DNA): TGTGCCAGCAGCCCCAGCTCCTACGAGCAGTACTTC.